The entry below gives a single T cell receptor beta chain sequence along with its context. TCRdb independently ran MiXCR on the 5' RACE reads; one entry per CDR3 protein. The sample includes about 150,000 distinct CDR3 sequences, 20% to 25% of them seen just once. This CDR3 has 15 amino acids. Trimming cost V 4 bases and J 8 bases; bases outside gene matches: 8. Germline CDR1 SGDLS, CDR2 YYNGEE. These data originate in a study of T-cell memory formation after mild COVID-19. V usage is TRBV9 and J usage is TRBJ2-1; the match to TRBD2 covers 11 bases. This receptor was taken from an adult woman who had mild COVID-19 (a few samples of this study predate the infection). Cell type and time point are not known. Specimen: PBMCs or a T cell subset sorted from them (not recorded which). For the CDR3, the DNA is TGTGCCAGCAGCACCGGGACTAGCGGTACTGATGAGCAGTTCTTC. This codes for CASSTGTSGTDEQFF.